This T cell receptor (beta chain) originates from a study of blood T cell repertoires in COVID-19. Adults between roughly 18 and 90 years of age took part from 24 US areas. Original processing methods: Estimated nucleated cell counts came from reference gene primer amplification. The table came from immunoSEQ multiplex PCR; TCRdb's copy has only in-frame clones and leaves some out. V and J calls and clone size come straight from that table; D and trimming were deduced from the DNA. The table shows 130,000 to 150,000 clones, with 87% occurring only once. Germline V gene data show CDR1 as SGHVS and CDR2 as FQNEAQ. V shed 8 bases, J shed 5 bases, and the junction held 8 bases outside the gene matches. The CDR3 length is 13 residues.

This clonotype originated in a woman between 35 and 50 years old who had been exposed to COVID-19. Sequencing was performed on PBMCs or T cells enriched from blood (not recorded which). The V gene is TRBV7-8, the J gene TRBJ1-2; TRBD1 matches at 7 bases. This chain's CDR3 is CASRPGQQYGYTF. CDR3 sequence (DNA): TGTGCCAGCCGACCGGGACAGCAATATGGCTACACCTTC.